Listed here are 18 T cell receptor beta chains from one sample, sequenced in a study of control samples from healthy donors and cancer patients. The repertoire was sequenced with immunoSEQ multiplex PCR; TCRdb's copy has only in-frame clones and lacks some. In the table there are 91,000 or so clones, just over 90% of which are singletons. The sequenced sample consisted of blood. Receptors were obtained from a woman aged 25 to 39 in good health.

The chain links TRBV5-6 to TRBJ1-5; D unclear. CDR3 length: 15 residues. CDR1 and CDR2 from the germline V gene are SGHDT and YYEEEE. Trimming removed 0 bases from V and 8 bases from J, with 15 bases in between. CDR3 residues: CASSLEGLKGEPQHF. The CDR3 bases are TGTGCCAGCAGCTTGGAAGGCCTGAAAGGTGAGCCCCAGCATTTT.

This chain connects TRBV5-5 to TRBJ1-1, with TRBD1 matching over 9 bases. The germline V gene has CDR1 SGHKS and CDR2 YYEKEE (reference sequence). With V trimmed by 2 bases and J by 1 base, 3 bases remained unmatched. CDR3 size: 15 residues. CDR3 sequence: CASSFLQGANTEAFF. The CDR3 DNA follows: TGTGCCAGCAGCTTCCTACAGGGGGCGAACACTGAAGCTTTCTTT.

This chain links TRBV11-1 with TRBJ2-2, with D possibly matching TRBD2 (5 bases). Between the trimmed V and J ends, which lost 8 bases and 8 bases, there was a span of 9 bases. The CDR3 loop spans 11 amino acids. The germline gives CDR1 SGHAT, CDR2 FQDESV (reference sequence). CDR3 in amino acids: CASGPGGELFF. The CDR3 DNA sequence: TGTGCCAGCGGCCCGGGGGGGGAGCTGTTTTTT.

This clone was seen a few times. The V gene is TRBV7-2, the J gene TRBJ1-1; D is ambiguous. The germline V and J ends were trimmed by 5 bases and 6 bases, with 16 bases remaining between them. This CDR3 comprises 14 residues. Germline V gene lookup returns CDR1 SGHTA and CDR2 FQGNSA. The CDR3, as DNA: TGTGCCAGCAGCCTCGACGGGAGCAAAGCTGAAGCTTTCTTT. Translating it yields CASSLDGSKAEAFF.

This clone was counted once. This chain links TRBV2 with TRBJ2-7, with D tentatively TRBD2 (6 bases). The CDR3 is made up of 14 amino acids. Per the germline V gene, CDR1 is SNHLY and CDR2 is FYNNEI. V was clipped by 8 bases and J by 0 bases, with 14 bases between them. CDR3 protein: CASRRDSLSYEQYF. In DNA form, the CDR3 reads TGTGCCAGCCGGAGGGACTCCCTCTCCTACGAGCAGTACTTC.

The chain joins TRBV28 to TRBJ2-7, with TRBD1 matching 7 bases. The germline CDR1 and CDR2 sequences are MDHEN and SYDVKM. V shed 5 bases, J shed 6 bases, and the junction held 4 bases outside the gene matches. This CDR3 region has 12 residues. CDR3 DNA sequence: TGTGCCAGCAGTCCGACAGGGAGCGAGCAGTACTTC. It yields the protein CASSPTGSEQYF.

This clone showed up just once. The V gene is TRBV28, the J gene TRBJ2-2; tentatively, D is TRBD2 (6 bases). The CDR3 loop spans 13 amino acids. Germline CDR1 reads MDHEN; CDR2 reads SYDVKM. Deletions cut 2 bases from V and 9 bases from J, with 10 bases between. CDR3 amino acids: CASSLPGGWELFF. The CDR3 region has the DNA TGTGCCAGCAGTTTACCCGGGGGATGGGAGCTGTTTTTT.

DNA for the CDR3: TGCGCCAGCAGCCCAGGACAGGGGAGTAGGAATGAAAAACTGTTTTTT. It is translated as CASSPGQGSRNEKLFF. The genes are TRBV5-1 and TRBJ1-4; 9 nucleotides match TRBD1. Trimming took 4 bases from V and 5 from J; bases not matched to a gene: 9. CDR1 SGHRS and CDR2 YFSETQ come from the germline V gene. CDR3 length: 16 residues.

The chain combines TRBV2 with TRBJ2-7, with D tentatively TRBD1 (6 bases). This CDR3 spans 12 amino acids. From germline, CDR1 is SNHLY and CDR2 FYNNEI. V lost 6 bases and J 9 bases, leaving 15 bases between the germline ends. The DNA of the CDR3 is TGTGCCAGCAGCGAGGACAGTTTAGGGCAGTACTTC. As protein: CASSEDSLGQYF.

This chain uses TRBV29-1 with TRBJ1-2, with 11 nucleotides matching TRBD1. Germline V gene lookup returns CDR1 SQVTM and CDR2 ANQGSEA. J gave up 3 bases and V 4 bases, and 1 base lay outside the gene matches. The CDR3 totals 13 residues. CDR3 bases: TGCAGCGTTGGGACAGGGGGCCACTATGGCTACACCTTC. Translating gives CSVGTGGHYGYTF.

This chain joins TRBV10-1 and TRBJ2-1, with 12 bases identical to TRBD2. CDR3 length: 17 residues. Germline CDR1 reads WNHNN; CDR2 reads SYGVQD (reference sequence). Trimming took 5 bases from V and 6 from J; bases not matched to a gene: 11. CDR3 amino acids: CASSLAGGPKKFNEQFF. For the CDR3, the DNA is TGCGCCAGCAGTCTAGCGGGAGGGCCGAAGAAATTCAATGAGCAGTTCTTC.

CDR3 protein: CASSGPTDTQYF. The CDR3 nucleotides read TGCGCCAGCAGCGGCCCCACAGATACGCAGTATTTT. This rearrangement joins TRBV10-2 to TRBJ2-3; D is unclear. Between the trimmed V and J ends, which lost 6 bases and 2 bases, there was a span of 6 bases. This CDR3 comprises 12 residues. Germline V gives CDR1 WSHSY, CDR2 SAAADI.

V is TRBV6-5 and J is TRBJ1-4; D may be TRBD1 (6 bases). V lost 7 bases to trimming and J lost 5 bases, with 14 bases between them. CDR1 and CDR2 (germline): MNHEY, SVGAGI. CDR3 length equals 14 residues. The DNA of the CDR3 is TGTGCCAGCACCAAGGACAGACGGAATGAAAAACTGTTTTTT. Translated: CASTKDRRNEKLFF.

V is TRBV30 and J is TRBJ2-5; D call uncertain. Germline CDR1 GTSNPN, CDR2 SVGIG (reference sequence). The length of the CDR3 is 12 residues. V lost 5 bases and J lost 7, with 14 bases in between. The CDR3 loop is CAWGPGDPTQYF. The CDR3 region has the DNA TGTGCCTGGGGCCCTGGGGATCCGACCCAGTACTTC.

The chain recombines TRBV14 with TRBJ2-7; 8 nucleotides match TRBD2. The germline gives CDR1 SGHDN, CDR2 FVKESK. The CDR3 is 14 amino acids. Losses at the gene ends were 4 bases for V and 3 bases for J; bases not matched to a gene: 5. CDR3 in DNA: TGTGCCAGCAGCCCGGGACTAGGAGACTACGAGCAGTACTTC. It encodes CASSPGLGDYEQYF.

CDR3 sequence (DNA): TGTGCCAGCAGCCGGGACAGGACAGCTTTCTTT. Its protein is CASSRDRTAFF. This chain connects TRBV12-3 or TRBV12-4 to TRBJ1-1; TRBD1 matches 8 bases. J lost 10 bases, V lost 6 bases, and 4 bases had no gene match. This CDR3 is 11 amino acids long.

This clone was counted a few times. As DNA, the CDR3 is TGTGCCAGCAGCGTAGACCGGGGATACGAGCAGTACTTC. Translated: CASSVDRGYEQYF. The chain has TRBV9 and TRBJ2-7, with a weak D call TRBD2 (5 bases). This CDR3 is 13 amino acids long. Trimming removed 0 bases from V and 4 bases from J, with 8 bases in between. Germline assignment: CDR1 SGDLS and CDR2 YYNGEE.

This clone was seen only once. The chain is built from TRBV6-5 and TRBJ1-2, with TRBD1 matching over 8 bases. From germline, CDR1 is MNHEY and CDR2 SVGAGI. V lost 4 bases to trimming and J lost 10 bases; unmatched junction nucleotides: 14. The CDR3 is made up of 15 amino acids. The CDR3 DNA reads as TGTGCCAGCAGTTCCCCCCGGACAGGGAAATTGGACTACACCTTC. This gives the protein CASSSPRTGKLDYTF.